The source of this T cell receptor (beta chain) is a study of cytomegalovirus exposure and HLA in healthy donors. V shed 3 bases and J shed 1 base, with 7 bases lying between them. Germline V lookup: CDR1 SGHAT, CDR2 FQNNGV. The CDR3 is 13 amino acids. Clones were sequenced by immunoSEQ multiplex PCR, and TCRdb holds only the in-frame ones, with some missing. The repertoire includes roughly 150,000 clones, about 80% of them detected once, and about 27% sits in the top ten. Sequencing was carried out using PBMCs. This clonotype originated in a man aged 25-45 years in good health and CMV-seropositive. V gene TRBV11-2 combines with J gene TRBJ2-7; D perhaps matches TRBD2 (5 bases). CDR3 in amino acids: CASSFGDSYEQYF. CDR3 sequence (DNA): TGTGCCAGCAGCTTCGGGGATTCCTACGAGCAGTACTTC.